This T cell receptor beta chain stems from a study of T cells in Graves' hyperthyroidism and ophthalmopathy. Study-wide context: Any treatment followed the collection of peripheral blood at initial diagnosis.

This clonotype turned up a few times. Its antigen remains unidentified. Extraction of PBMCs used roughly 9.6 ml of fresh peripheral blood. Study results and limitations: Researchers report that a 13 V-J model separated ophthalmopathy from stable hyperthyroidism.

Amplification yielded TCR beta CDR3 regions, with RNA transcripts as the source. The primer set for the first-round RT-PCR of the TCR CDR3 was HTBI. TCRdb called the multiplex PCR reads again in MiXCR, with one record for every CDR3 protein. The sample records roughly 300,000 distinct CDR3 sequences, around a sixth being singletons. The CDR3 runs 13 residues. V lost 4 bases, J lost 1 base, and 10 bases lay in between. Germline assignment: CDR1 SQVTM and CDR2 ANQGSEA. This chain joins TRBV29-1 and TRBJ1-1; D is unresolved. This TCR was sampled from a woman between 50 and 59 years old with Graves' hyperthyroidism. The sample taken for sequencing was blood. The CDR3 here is CSVAGFTNTEAFF. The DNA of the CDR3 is TGCAGCGTTGCGGGCTTTACGAACACTGAAGCTTTCTTT.